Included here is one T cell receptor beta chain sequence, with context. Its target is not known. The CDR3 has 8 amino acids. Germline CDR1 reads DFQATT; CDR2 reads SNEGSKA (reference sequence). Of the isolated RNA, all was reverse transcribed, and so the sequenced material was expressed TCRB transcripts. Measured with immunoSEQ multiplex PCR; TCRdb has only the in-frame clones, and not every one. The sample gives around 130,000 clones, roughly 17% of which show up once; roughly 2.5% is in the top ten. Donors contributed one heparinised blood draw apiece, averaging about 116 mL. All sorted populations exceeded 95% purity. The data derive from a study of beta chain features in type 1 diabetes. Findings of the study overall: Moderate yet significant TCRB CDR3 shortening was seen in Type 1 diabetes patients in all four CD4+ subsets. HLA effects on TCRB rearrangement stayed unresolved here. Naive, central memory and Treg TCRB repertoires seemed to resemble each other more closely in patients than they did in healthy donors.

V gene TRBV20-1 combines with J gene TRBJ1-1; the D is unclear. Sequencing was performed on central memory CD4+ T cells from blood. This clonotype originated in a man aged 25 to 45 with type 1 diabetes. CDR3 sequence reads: CRDTEAFF. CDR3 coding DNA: TGCAGGGACACTGAAGCTTTCTTT.